This section outlines one T cell receptor (beta chain) sequence together with its context. Authors' methods: The authors estimated nucleated cell counts from reference gene primer amplification. TCRdb's copy holds only in-frame clones and misses some; the assay was immunoSEQ multiplex PCR. D and trimming come from the DNA, and the V and J calls and clone size come from that table. This table has about 160,000 clones, 84% appearing once. These data originate in a study of blood T cell repertoires in COVID-19. Study-wide context: The origin of the acute and convalescent COVID-19 samples was the United States, Italy and Spain. PBMCs, B-cell-depleted T cells, or T cells were the source of the cDNA or gDNA that made up the material.

J was trimmed by 2 bases and V by 6 bases; bases with no gene match: 6. The germline gives CDR1 LNHDA, CDR2 SQIVND (reference sequence). The CDR3 spans 14 residues. This clonotype originated in an elderly woman with acute or convalescent COVID-19. V usage is TRBV19 and J usage is TRBJ2-5, with 7 bases identical to TRBD1. The sample consisted of peripheral blood. CDR3 sequence: CASSLQGLQETQYF. The CDR3 bases are TGTGCCAGTAGCTTACAGGGGTTACAAGAGACCCAGTACTTC.